Shown below are 15 T cell receptor beta chains from a single sample sequenced in a study of shared clonotypes between healthy human individuals. Some clones are missing from TCRdb's copy, which holds only in-frame ones; the method was immunoSEQ multiplex PCR. Among about 1.1 million clones, 75% to 80% were seen once, and the ten largest hold under 0.8%. Sequenced input: memory CD4+ T cells from PBMCs. Subset given: CD45RA-negative fraction. These receptors originate from a man aged 18 to 29 in good health. Some clones in this sample may be carry-over from other donors' samples.

This clone was counted a single time. The rearrangement uses TRBV18 and TRBJ1-5; D gene unclear. CDR1 and CDR2 (germline): KGHSH, LQKENI. The CDR3 is 16 amino acids. V lost 3 bases and J 4 bases, leaving 16 bases between the germline ends. The CDR3 coding sequence is TGTGCCAGCTCACCGGGGTCGGGTCCGCTTAATCAGCCCCAGCATTTT. Amino acids: CASSPGSGPLNQPQHF.

Note on this clone: Germline and junction disagree at one end, which may indicate a read error. The gene calls are TRBV7-9 and TRBJ1-4, with 7 bases aligning to TRBD1. This CDR3 is 11 amino acids long. Germline V CDR1 and CDR2: SEHNR, FQNEAQ (reference sequence). Written as DNA, the CDR3 is TGTGCCAGCGATGGGGGGACAGTGACCCTTTTT. Its protein is CASDGGTVTLF.

This sequence joins TRBV6-1 and TRBJ2-3, with D possibly TRBD2 on 6 matching bases. The CDR3 contains 13 residues. V lost 6 bases and J 3 bases, leaving 10 bases between the germline ends. The germline CDR1 and CDR2 sequences are MNHNS and SASEGT. The CDR3 is CASRSGTTDTQYF. In nucleotides, the CDR3 is TGTGCCAGCAGGTCGGGGACTACAGATACGCAGTATTTT.

Only one count was recorded for this clone. The chain links TRBV11-2 to TRBJ1-2; 7 bases line up with TRBD1. Germline values: CDR1 SGHAT, CDR2 FQNNGV. The CDR3 runs to 14 residues. The trim removed 5 bases at V and 3 bases at J, leaving 6 bases unmatched. The CDR3 bases are TGTGCCAGCAGCCCTAGACAGGGACACTATGGCTACACCTTC. This codes for CASSPRQGHYGYTF.

The rearrangement uses TRBV6-5 and TRBJ2-7; D not resolved. The V gene's germline CDR1 is MNHEY and CDR2 SVGAGI. Between the trimmed V and J ends, which lost 2 bases and 2 bases, there was a span of 10 bases. There are 14 residues in the CDR3. CDR3 DNA sequence: TGTGCCAGCAGTTACGCTTTCGCCGCCTACGAGCAGTACTTC. Protein product: CASSYAFAAYEQYF.

The chain uses TRBV7-3 and TRBJ2-2, with a possible D match to TRBD2 (6 bases). CDR1 SGHTA and CDR2 FQGTGA come from the germline V gene. The CDR3 length is 16 residues. V dropped 2 bases and J dropped 3 bases, with 13 bases sitting between them. The CDR3 coding sequence is TGTGCCAGCAGCTTACAGTCTAGCGCCTACACCGGGGAGCTGTTTTTT. This codes for CASSLQSSAYTGELFF.

This chain uses TRBV6-6 with TRBJ2-7; possible D gene TRBD2, 6 bases. The V end lost 6 bases, the J end lost 6 bases, and 21 bases lay between the germline ends. The CDR3 extends over 15 amino acids. Per germline, CDR1 MNHNY and CDR2 SVGAGI (reference sequence). The CDR3 here is CASRLLGGSEGEQYF. The CDR3 DNA is TGTGCCAGCAGGCTCCTTGGGGGGTCGGAAGGCGAGCAGTACTTC.

This chain uses TRBV2 with TRBJ2-7; TRBD1 is a possible D gene (6 bases). The CDR3 is 14 amino acids. The germline V gene has CDR1 SNHLY and CDR2 FYNNEI. V gave up 7 bases and J gave up 6 bases, with 19 bases separating them. CDR3 bases: TGTGCCAGCAATCCGCTACAGGGCTGGGCCGAGCAGTACTTC. Translating it yields CASNPLQGWAEQYF.

The rearrangement uses TRBV5-1 and TRBJ2-5, with 7 positions matching TRBD2. The CDR3 totals 16 residues. Losses at the gene ends were 2 bases for V and 4 bases for J; bases not matched to a gene: 11. The V gene's germline CDR1 is SGHRS and CDR2 YFSETQ. CDR3 nucleotides: TGCGCCAGCAGCTTCAGTGAGGGAGGGCCTGGAGAGACCCAGTACTTC. It translates to CASSFSEGGPGETQYF.

This clone was seen once. DNA for the CDR3: TGTGCCAGCAGCCCCGGGGAAGGGCTATCCGGGCAGTACTTC. It encodes CASSPGEGLSGQYF. The chain combines TRBV2 with TRBJ2-7, with D perhaps matching TRBD2 (5 bases). Germline lookup yields CDR1 SNHLY and CDR2 FYNNEI. The V end was cut by 6 bases, the J end by 9 bases, with 21 bases between. This CDR3 region has 14 residues.

The chain uses TRBV5-1 and TRBJ2-3; 7 positions match TRBD1. The CDR3 extends over 13 amino acids. The germline CDR1 and CDR2 sequences are SGHRS and YFSETQ. V dropped 3 bases and J dropped 6; count of bases not matched to a gene: 4. CDR3 DNA sequence: TGCGCCAGCAGCTCGACAGGGATGGATACGCAGTATTTT. Amino acid sequence: CASSSTGMDTQYF. Complete variable domain (other parts from reference TRBV5-1 and TRBJ2-3): KAGVTQTPRYLIKTRGQQVTLSCSPISGHRSVSWYQQTPGQGLQFLFEYFSETQRNKGNFPGRFSGRQFSNSRSEMNVSTLELGDSALYLCASSSTGMDTQYFGPGTRLTVL.

The gene calls are TRBV4-3 and TRBJ2-1, with D perhaps TRBD2 (5 bases). CDR3 length: 17 amino acids. Germline-derived CDR1 and CDR2 are LGHNA and YSLEER. V dropped 0 bases and J dropped 8 bases, with 20 bases sitting between them. CDR3 DNA sequence: TGCGCCAGCAGCCAAGACCGGGGTAGCTCATGGGCAGATGAGCAGTTCTTC. This codes for CASSQDRGSSWADEQFF.

On this clone itself: The same CDR3 also results from other DNA sequences found in this sample. This sequence joins TRBV7-9 and TRBJ2-7; no clear D gene. Germline assignment: CDR1 SEHNR and CDR2 FQNEAQ (reference sequence). This CDR3 comprises 11 residues. The V end was cut by 5 bases, the J end by 2 bases, with 4 bases between. The CDR3 protein is CASSAAYEQYF. DNA for the CDR3: TGTGCCAGCAGCGCTGCCTACGAGCAGTACTTC.

The CDR3 nucleotides are TGTGCCACCCAGAGGGCCTACGAGCAGTACTTC. This gives the protein CATQRAYEQYF. The chain couples TRBV2 to TRBJ2-7; perhaps TRBD2 as D (5 bases). The length of the CDR3 is 11 residues. V lost 10 bases to trimming and J lost 2 bases, with 9 bases between them. Germline-derived CDR1 and CDR2 are SNHLY and FYNNEI.

The CDR3 DNA reads TGTGCCAGCAGGGCCGGGACATCTAATGAAAAACTGTTTTTT. Protein sequence: CASRAGTSNEKLFF. The chain combines TRBV4-2 with TRBJ1-4, with D perhaps matching TRBD1 (6 bases). V lost 6 bases and J 3 bases, leaving 11 bases between the germline ends. The CDR3 spans 14 residues. CDR1 is LGHNA and CDR2 is YNFKEQ in the germline V gene.